The rows below give T cell receptor beta chains drawn from one sample of a study of T cell responses to AZD1222 COVID-19 vaccine. Profiling relied on immunoSEQ multiplex PCR, and the TCRdb table lists in-frame clones only, not all of them. Among approximately 100,000 clones listed, roughly nine tenths were seen once. The sample was peripheral blood, taken on day 0 of AZD1222 vaccination. These receptor sequences come from an adult in good health. CDR3s include the opening cysteine and the closing phenylalanine or tryptophan. Each record gives: clone size, J gene, V gene, D gene, CDR3 length, CDR3 DNA, CDR3 protein. The D gene is left open where the match is weak. The size of a clone is reported for some rows only, either as once, few or many, or as a class for expanded clones.

abundance: -
j_gene: TRBJ1-3
v_gene: TRBV11-2
d_gene: -
len: 14
CDR3nt: TGTGCCAGCAGCTTAAGCAGGATCGGAAACACCATATATTTT
CDR3aa: CASSLSRIGNTIYF

abundance: -
j_gene: TRBJ2-7
v_gene: TRBV4-3
d_gene: TRBD2
len: 14
CDR3nt: TGCGCCAGCAGCCAAGGAGCGGGGGCCTACGAGCAGTACTTC
CDR3aa: CASSQGAGAYEQYF

abundance: medium-sized
j_gene: TRBJ2-7
v_gene: TRBV25-1
d_gene: -
len: 12
CDR3nt: TGTGCCAGCAGCCACCGAGAGTACGAGCAGTACTTC
CDR3aa: CASSHREYEQYF

abundance: -
j_gene: TRBJ2-7
v_gene: TRBV25-1
d_gene: TRBD1
len: 15
CDR3nt: TGTGCCAGCAGTGAATGGCGAGACAGGGCCTACGAGCAGTACTTC
CDR3aa: CASSEWRDRAYEQYF

abundance: -
j_gene: TRBJ2-7
v_gene: TRBV10-3
d_gene: -
len: 13
CDR3nt: TGTGCCATCAGTGATAACAGTGGTCGCGAGCAGTACTTC
CDR3aa: CAISDNSGREQYF

abundance: -
j_gene: TRBJ1-4
v_gene: TRBV7-9
d_gene: -
len: 13
CDR3nt: TGTGCCAGCAGCTCGACAGAGAATGAAAAACTGTTTTTT
CDR3aa: CASSSTENEKLFF

abundance: -
j_gene: TRBJ2-5
v_gene: TRBV14
d_gene: -
len: 12
CDR3nt: TGTGCCAGCAGCCAAATTGGCGAGACCCAGTACTTC
CDR3aa: CASSQIGETQYF

abundance: -
j_gene: TRBJ1-2
v_gene: TRBV3-1/TRBV3-2
d_gene: -
len: 13
CDR3nt: TGTGCCAGCAGCCAAGGGGCTTACTATGGCTACACCTTC
CDR3aa: CASSQGAYYGYTF

abundance: -
j_gene: TRBJ2-7
v_gene: TRBV7-9
d_gene: -
len: 13
CDR3nt: TGTGCCAGCAGCTTATGGGACACCTACGAGCAGTACTTC
CDR3aa: CASSLWDTYEQYF

abundance: few
j_gene: TRBJ2-1
v_gene: TRBV5-4
d_gene: -
len: 13
CDR3nt: TGTGCCAGCAGCTTGGACAGTTACAATGAGCAGTTCTTC
CDR3aa: CASSLDSYNEQFF

abundance: -
j_gene: TRBJ2-3
v_gene: TRBV7-2
d_gene: -
len: 13
CDR3nt: TGTGCCAGCAGCCGACCCGGGACCCCGAGGCAGTATTTT
CDR3aa: CASSRPGTPRQYF

abundance: -
j_gene: TRBJ2-3
v_gene: TRBV28
d_gene: -
len: 12
CDR3nt: TGTGCCAGCAGATCGGACTACCCTACGCAGTATTTT
CDR3aa: CASRSDYPTQYF

abundance: -
j_gene: TRBJ2-2
v_gene: TRBV25-1
d_gene: TRBD1
len: 15
CDR3nt: TGTGCCAGCAGTGTCTGGACAGGGGGAGGCGGGGAGCTGTTTTTT
CDR3aa: CASSVWTGGGGELFF

abundance: -
j_gene: TRBJ2-7
v_gene: TRBV24-1
d_gene: -
len: 13
CDR3nt: TGTGCCACCAGTGACCGGGACCGCGGGGAGCAGTACTTC
CDR3aa: CATSDRDRGEQYF

abundance: -
j_gene: TRBJ1-4
v_gene: TRBV18
d_gene: -
len: 16
CDR3nt: TGTGCCAGCTCACCACCGCAGGGGCGGGTTAATGAAAAACTGTTTTTT
CDR3aa: CASSPPQGRVNEKLFF

abundance: -
j_gene: TRBJ1-1
v_gene: TRBV6-5
d_gene: -
len: 14
CDR3nt: TGTGCCAGCATACCGGGACCCTGGGGTACTGAAGCTTTCTTT
CDR3aa: CASIPGPWGTEAFF

abundance: -
j_gene: TRBJ2-3
v_gene: TRBV9
d_gene: TRBD1
len: 16
CDR3nt: TGTGCCAGCAGCGTAGTTGGGACAGGGTTGGCAGATACGCAGTATTTT
CDR3aa: CASSVVGTGLADTQYF

abundance: -
j_gene: TRBJ2-5
v_gene: TRBV11-2
d_gene: -
len: 13
CDR3nt: TGTGCCAGCAGCTTGGGGCGGCAAGAGACCCAGTACTTC
CDR3aa: CASSLGRQETQYF

abundance: -
j_gene: TRBJ1-2
v_gene: TRBV3-1/TRBV3-2
d_gene: TRBD1
len: 16
CDR3nt: TGTGCCAGCAGCCAAGGGTGGGACAGAGCCACATATGGCTACACCTTC
CDR3aa: CASSQGWDRATYGYTF

abundance: -
j_gene: TRBJ1-2
v_gene: TRBV5-6
d_gene: -
len: 14
CDR3nt: TGTGCCAGCAGCTTGGGACGGATTAACTATGGCTACACCTTC
CDR3aa: CASSLGRINYGYTF

abundance: -
j_gene: TRBJ1-5
v_gene: TRBV30
d_gene: -
len: 15
CDR3nt: TGTGCCTGGAGCGTCGACCTCACAGGGAGGCAGCCCCAGCATTTT
CDR3aa: CAWSVDLTGRQPQHF

abundance: -
j_gene: TRBJ1-2
v_gene: TRBV27
d_gene: -
len: 13
CDR3nt: TGTGCCAGCAGTTTTCAGGGGATGGTCGGCTACACCTTC
CDR3aa: CASSFQGMVGYTF

abundance: -
j_gene: TRBJ2-7
v_gene: TRBV10-3
d_gene: -
len: 14
CDR3nt: TGTGCCATCAGTGACGGGCGTTTCTCCTACGAGCAGTACTTC
CDR3aa: CAISDGRFSYEQYF

abundance: -
j_gene: TRBJ1-1
v_gene: TRBV28
d_gene: -
len: 14
CDR3nt: TGTGCCAGCAGTCCCCAGAGGGAGAACACTGAAGCTTTCTTT
CDR3aa: CASSPQRENTEAFF

abundance: -
j_gene: TRBJ1-4
v_gene: TRBV4-3
d_gene: -
len: 12
CDR3nt: TGCGCCAGCAGCCAATCTCAGGGAAAACTGTTTTTT
CDR3aa: CASSQSQGKLFF

abundance: -
j_gene: TRBJ2-7
v_gene: TRBV4-2
d_gene: TRBD1
len: 17
CDR3nt: TGTGCCAGCAGCCAAGCTCCATCCGGGACAGGGGGCTACGAGCAGTACTTC
CDR3aa: CASSQAPSGTGGYEQYF

abundance: -
j_gene: TRBJ2-3
v_gene: TRBV10-2
d_gene: TRBD2
len: 13
CDR3nt: TGCGCCAGCAGTGAAGTGGGGGGGGATACGCAGTATTTT
CDR3aa: CASSEVGGDTQYF

abundance: -
j_gene: TRBJ2-1
v_gene: TRBV7-3
d_gene: -
len: 15
CDR3nt: TGTGCCAGCAGCTTAGACAGGAGGGCCTACAATGAGCAGTTCTTC
CDR3aa: CASSLDRRAYNEQFF

abundance: -
j_gene: TRBJ1-1
v_gene: TRBV5-5
d_gene: TRBD1
len: 14
CDR3nt: TGTGCCAGCAGCCCAGGACAGGGGGCCGCTGAAGCTTTCTTT
CDR3aa: CASSPGQGAAEAFF

abundance: -
j_gene: TRBJ1-6
v_gene: TRBV13
d_gene: TRBD1
len: 16
CDR3nt: TGTGCCAGCAGCTTAGGGACAGGGGACCATAATTCACCCCTCCACTTT
CDR3aa: CASSLGTGDHNSPLHF

abundance: -
j_gene: TRBJ1-1
v_gene: TRBV19
d_gene: TRBD1
len: 16
CDR3nt: TGTGCCAGTAGTACAACTTACGGGACAGCGAACACTGAAGCTTTCTTT
CDR3aa: CASSTTYGTANTEAFF

abundance: -
j_gene: TRBJ2-1
v_gene: TRBV7-2
d_gene: TRBD1
len: 16
CDR3nt: TGTGCCAGCAGCACCGTCGGGACAGCCACATACAATGAGCAGTTCTTC
CDR3aa: CASSTVGTATYNEQFF

abundance: -
j_gene: TRBJ1-2
v_gene: TRBV19
d_gene: TRBD1
len: 14
CDR3nt: TGTGCCAGTAGTGGGACAGCGGGGGCTGGCGGCTACACCTTC
CDR3aa: CASSGTAGAGGYTF

abundance: few
j_gene: TRBJ1-3
v_gene: TRBV4-3
d_gene: -
len: 19
CDR3nt: TGCGCCAGCAGCCCAAGTACAAGGGGTCCCCCGGGATCTGGAAACACCATATATTTT
CDR3aa: CASSPSTRGPPGSGNTIYF

abundance: -
j_gene: TRBJ1-2
v_gene: TRBV7-9
d_gene: -
len: 16
CDR3nt: TGTGCCAGCAGCTTAGAGCGGGCAGTAGCTAACTATGGCTACACCTTC
CDR3aa: CASSLERAVANYGYTF

abundance: -
j_gene: TRBJ1-6
v_gene: TRBV9
d_gene: -
len: 15
CDR3nt: TGTGCCAGCAGCGCCCGGGACTCCTCCAATTCACCCCTCCACTTT
CDR3aa: CASSARDSSNSPLHF

abundance: once
j_gene: TRBJ1-1
v_gene: TRBV29-1
d_gene: -
len: 14
CDR3nt: TGCAGCGGCTCACAGGGACGGGATACGACTGAAGCTTTCTTT
CDR3aa: CSGSQGRDTTEAFF

abundance: -
j_gene: TRBJ1-1
v_gene: TRBV5-1
d_gene: -
len: 15
CDR3nt: TGCGCCAGCAGCTTACCGAACAGGGAGAACACTGAAGCTTTCTTT
CDR3aa: CASSLPNRENTEAFF

abundance: -
j_gene: TRBJ1-2
v_gene: TRBV4-3
d_gene: -
len: 14
CDR3nt: TGCGCCAGCAGCCAAGGCGGAGGGCGCGGAGGCTACACCTTC
CDR3aa: CASSQGGGRGGYTF

abundance: -
j_gene: TRBJ2-1
v_gene: TRBV19
d_gene: -
len: 14
CDR3nt: TGTGCCAGTAGGGATGGGAGCTCCTACAATGAGCAGTTCTTC
CDR3aa: CASRDGSSYNEQFF

abundance: -
j_gene: TRBJ2-7
v_gene: TRBV7-9
d_gene: -
len: 14
CDR3nt: TGTGCCAGCAGCTTCGTCGGGACTTCCTACGAGCAGTACTTC
CDR3aa: CASSFVGTSYEQYF

abundance: -
j_gene: TRBJ2-5
v_gene: TRBV7-2
d_gene: -
len: 12
CDR3nt: TGTGCCAGCAGCCGCCTGCCGGAGACCCAGTACTTC
CDR3aa: CASSRLPETQYF

abundance: -
j_gene: TRBJ2-1
v_gene: TRBV24-1
d_gene: TRBD1
len: 15
CDR3nt: TGTGCCACCAGTGAATTAGGGCAGGGGGCCGGTGAGCAGTTCTTC
CDR3aa: CATSELGQGAGEQFF

abundance: -
j_gene: TRBJ2-3
v_gene: TRBV7-2
d_gene: TRBD1
len: 16
CDR3nt: TGTGCCAGCAGCTTAGAACAGGGGGGTGGCACAGATACGCAGTATTTT
CDR3aa: CASSLEQGGGTDTQYF

abundance: -
j_gene: TRBJ2-1
v_gene: TRBV7-9
d_gene: -
len: 14
CDR3nt: TGTGCCAGCAGCCCGCCGCAGTCTAGGGATGAGCAGTTCTTC
CDR3aa: CASSPPQSRDEQFF